This entry concerns a single T cell receptor beta chain. The junction departs from germline at one end; a sequencing error may be responsible. The data stem from a study of blood T cell repertoires in COVID-19. About the research overall: Symptom resolution, clearance, or two negative PCRs marked the recovered donors of Cohort 3.

CDR3 size: 15 residues. CDR1 is SGHTA and CDR2 is FQGNSA in the germline V gene. Participants, 18 to 89 years old, spanned around 26 US areas. Donors were grouped by their self-reported clinical history. As processed by the authors: Amplification from reference gene primers served as the basis for estimated nucleated cell counts. Profiled with immunoSEQ multiplex PCR; TCRdb holds only in-frame clones, not every one. V, J and clone size are those of that table, while D and trimming were read from the DNA. The data hold more than 300,000 clones, with about 89% observed a single time. Source material: PBMCs or T cells enriched from blood (not recorded which). The rearrangement uses TRBV7-2 and TRBJ2-4; TRBD2 aligns across 11 bases. The source is a man between 40 and 49 years old in a cohort exposed to, infected with or recovered from COVID-19 (not recorded which). The CDR3 spells CASSLATSGENIQYF. The DNA for the CDR3 is TGTGCCAGCAGCCTAGCGACTAGCGGGGAAAACATTCAGTACTTC. Full variable domain (outside the CDR3, taken from reference TRBV7-2 and TRBJ2-4): GAGVSQSPSNKVTEKGKDVELRCDPISGHTALYWYRQSLGQGLEFLIYFQGNSAPDKSGLPSDRFSAERTGGSVSTLTIQRTQQEDSAVYLCASSLATSGENIQYFGAGTRLSVL.